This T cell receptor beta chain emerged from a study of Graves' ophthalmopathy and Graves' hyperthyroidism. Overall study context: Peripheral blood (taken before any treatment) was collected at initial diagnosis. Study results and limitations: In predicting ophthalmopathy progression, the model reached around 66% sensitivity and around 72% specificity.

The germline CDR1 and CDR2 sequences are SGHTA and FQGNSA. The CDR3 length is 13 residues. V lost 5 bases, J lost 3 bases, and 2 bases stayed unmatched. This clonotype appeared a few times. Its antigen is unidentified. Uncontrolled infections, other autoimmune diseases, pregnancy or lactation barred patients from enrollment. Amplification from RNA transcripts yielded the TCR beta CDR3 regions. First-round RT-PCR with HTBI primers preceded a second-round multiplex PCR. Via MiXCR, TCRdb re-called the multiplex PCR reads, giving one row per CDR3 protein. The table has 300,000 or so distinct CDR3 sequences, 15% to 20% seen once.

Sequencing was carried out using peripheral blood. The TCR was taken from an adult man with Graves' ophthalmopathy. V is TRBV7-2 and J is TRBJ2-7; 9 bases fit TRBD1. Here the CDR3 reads CASSKTGGYEQYF. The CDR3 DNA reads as TGTGCCAGCAGCAAGACAGGGGGCTACGAGCAGTACTTC.